The rows below give T cell receptor beta chains drawn from one sample of a study of control samples from healthy donors and cancer patients. Repertoires were generated with immunoSEQ multiplex PCR, while TCRdb's copy carries only in-frame clones and drops some. The repertoire includes approximately 82,000 clones, about 89% of them detected once, and around 18% sits in the top ten. Sequenced material: blood. The receptors come from a man aged 45-65 years in good health. CDR3s include the opening cysteine and the closing phenylalanine or tryptophan. D genes are given only for firm matches. The listing skips clone size in some rows; elsewhere it reads once, few, many or a size class.

v_call: TRBV2
clone_size: few
cdr3_length: 16
j_call: TRBJ1-5
d_call: -
cdr3_nt: TGTGCCAGCAGTGAAGATAGCTCTTATAGCAATCAGCCCCAGCATTTT
cdr3_aa: CASSEDSSYSNQPQHF

v_call: TRBV29-1
clone_size: -
cdr3_length: 12
j_call: TRBJ2-1
d_call: -
cdr3_nt: TGCAGCGGGGGTTACGTAGACGATGAGCAGTTCTTC
cdr3_aa: CSGGYVDDEQFF

v_call: TRBV27
clone_size: -
cdr3_length: 16
j_call: TRBJ1-2
d_call: -
cdr3_nt: TGTGCCAGCAGTTACCCTCGGACAGAGATTACCTATGGCTACACCTTC
cdr3_aa: CASSYPRTEITYGYTF

v_call: TRBV10-3
clone_size: -
cdr3_length: 16
j_call: TRBJ2-5
d_call: TRBD2
cdr3_nt: TGTGCCATCAGTCCGACTAGCGGGGGCCTCCAAGAGACCCAGTACTTC
cdr3_aa: CAISPTSGGLQETQYF

v_call: TRBV5-1
clone_size: -
cdr3_length: 16
j_call: TRBJ2-1
d_call: TRBD2
cdr3_nt: TGCGCCAGCAGCTTATCGACTAGCCTTGGGTACAATGAGCAGTTCTTC
cdr3_aa: CASSLSTSLGYNEQFF

v_call: TRBV5-1
clone_size: -
cdr3_length: 15
j_call: TRBJ2-7
d_call: TRBD2
cdr3_nt: TGCGCCAGCAGTGTTGCCGGGACTAGCCCCTACGAGCAGTACTTC
cdr3_aa: CASSVAGTSPYEQYF

v_call: TRBV19
clone_size: -
cdr3_length: 12
j_call: TRBJ1-4
d_call: -
cdr3_nt: TGTGCCAGTAGTCTCGAGGGGGAAAAACTGTTTTTT
cdr3_aa: CASSLEGEKLFF

v_call: TRBV6-5
clone_size: -
cdr3_length: 12
j_call: TRBJ1-2
d_call: -
cdr3_nt: TGTGCCAGCAGTTACGGGAGGGGTGGCTACACCTTC
cdr3_aa: CASSYGRGGYTF

v_call: TRBV28
clone_size: -
cdr3_length: 12
j_call: TRBJ1-2
d_call: -
cdr3_nt: TGTGCCGCAGGCACCGTTAACTATGGCTACACCTTC
cdr3_aa: CAAGTVNYGYTF

v_call: TRBV28
clone_size: -
cdr3_length: 16
j_call: TRBJ2-5
d_call: -
cdr3_nt: TGTGCCAGCAGTCGACGACAGATTTGGACTACGGAGACCCAGTACTTC
cdr3_aa: CASSRRQIWTTETQYF

v_call: TRBV7-2
clone_size: -
cdr3_length: 17
j_call: TRBJ2-4
d_call: TRBD1
cdr3_nt: TGTGCCAGCAGCACTCGAACGGGACAGTTAGCCAAAAACATTCAGTACTTC
cdr3_aa: CASSTRTGQLAKNIQYF

v_call: TRBV7-2
clone_size: few
cdr3_length: 15
j_call: TRBJ2-5
d_call: TRBD2
cdr3_nt: TGTGCCAGCAGCTCTACTAGCGGGCTTATTGAGACCCAGTACTTC
cdr3_aa: CASSSTSGLIETQYF

v_call: TRBV2
clone_size: -
cdr3_length: 13
j_call: TRBJ1-1
d_call: -
cdr3_nt: TGTGCCAGCAGGACGGGACAGAACACTGAAGCTTTCTTT
cdr3_aa: CASRTGQNTEAFF

v_call: TRBV6-2/TRBV6-3
clone_size: -
cdr3_length: 13
j_call: TRBJ2-7
d_call: TRBD2
cdr3_nt: TGTGCCAGCAGTAGGCGGGAGGGCTACGAGCAGTACTTC
cdr3_aa: CASSRREGYEQYF

v_call: TRBV5-5
clone_size: once
cdr3_length: 17
j_call: TRBJ2-3
d_call: TRBD2
cdr3_nt: TGTGCCAGCAGCTTGAGGTGGGCGGGGGGGCCAGGAGATACGCAGTATTTT
cdr3_aa: CASSLRWAGGPGDTQYF

v_call: TRBV12-3/TRBV12-4
clone_size: -
cdr3_length: 13
j_call: TRBJ1-1
d_call: -
cdr3_nt: TGTGCCAGCAGTTTTGGGACACCCACTGAAGCTTTCTTT
cdr3_aa: CASSFGTPTEAFF

v_call: TRBV7-6
clone_size: few
cdr3_length: 15
j_call: TRBJ1-5
d_call: TRBD1
cdr3_nt: TGTGCCAGCAGCTTGGGGACAGGGGGCAGTCAGCCCCAGCATTTT
cdr3_aa: CASSLGTGGSQPQHF

v_call: TRBV6-2/TRBV6-3
clone_size: -
cdr3_length: 17
j_call: TRBJ1-2
d_call: TRBD1
cdr3_nt: TGTGCCAGCAGTTACGCCTCCGGGACAGGGTTCGGCTATGGCTACACCTTC
cdr3_aa: CASSYASGTGFGYGYTF

v_call: TRBV5-1
clone_size: -
cdr3_length: 15
j_call: TRBJ2-3
d_call: -
cdr3_nt: TGCGCCAGCAGCTTGGAAGTTGGGAGCACAGATACGCAGTATTTT
cdr3_aa: CASSLEVGSTDTQYF

v_call: TRBV7-2
clone_size: -
cdr3_length: 16
j_call: TRBJ2-7
d_call: TRBD2
cdr3_nt: TGTGCCAGCAGCTTCGCGCCGAGCGGGATGGGCTACGAGCAGTACTTC
cdr3_aa: CASSFAPSGMGYEQYF

v_call: TRBV18
clone_size: -
cdr3_length: 13
j_call: TRBJ1-4
d_call: -
cdr3_nt: TGTGCCAGCTCACTCCAGGGGAATGAAAAACTGTTTTTT
cdr3_aa: CASSLQGNEKLFF

v_call: TRBV12-3/TRBV12-4
clone_size: -
cdr3_length: 13
j_call: TRBJ1-2
d_call: -
cdr3_nt: TGTGCCAGCAGTTTACAGGGAAGCTATGGCTACACCTTC
cdr3_aa: CASSLQGSYGYTF

v_call: TRBV3-1/TRBV3-2
clone_size: -
cdr3_length: 14
j_call: TRBJ1-2
d_call: -
cdr3_nt: TGTGCCAGCAGCCAAGATAATCGGGGTTATGGCTACACCTTC
cdr3_aa: CASSQDNRGYGYTF

v_call: TRBV28
clone_size: -
cdr3_length: 17
j_call: TRBJ2-3
d_call: -
cdr3_nt: TGTGCCAGCAGTTTATGGGGGCGGGCCACCCTCACAGATACGCAGTATTTT
cdr3_aa: CASSLWGRATLTDTQYF

v_call: TRBV19
clone_size: -
cdr3_length: 12
j_call: TRBJ1-2
d_call: -
cdr3_nt: TGTGCCAGTAGTATCTCCAGGGGTGGCTACACCTTC
cdr3_aa: CASSISRGGYTF

v_call: TRBV6-6
clone_size: -
cdr3_length: 12
j_call: TRBJ1-5
d_call: -
cdr3_nt: TGTGCCAGCAGCCAAAATGATCAGCCCCAGCATTTT
cdr3_aa: CASSQNDQPQHF

v_call: TRBV24-1
clone_size: -
cdr3_length: 13
j_call: TRBJ1-2
d_call: -
cdr3_nt: TGTGCCACCAGTGATTTAGGGGGAAATGGCTACACCTTC
cdr3_aa: CATSDLGGNGYTF